These 17 T cell receptor beta chains originate from one sample sequenced in a study of spatial heterogeneity in lung cancer. Time point reported: blood at routine non-recurrence follow-up after resection. The sequenced material consisted of unsorted whole RNA from tumor, nontumor lung or frozen PBMC. TCRdb analysed the 5' RACE reads with MiXCR anew, one entry per CDR3 protein. The repertoire holds about 120,000 distinct CDR3 sequences, 9% to 15% seen once, with approximately 16% in the top ten. This material consisted of PBMCs, taken at follow-up. These receptors came from a male donor with early-stage non-small cell lung cancer.

This clonotype was counted at least ten times. V usage is TRBV7-2 and J usage is TRBJ2-1, with 11 bases aligning to TRBD1. The germline V gene encodes CDR1 SGHTA and CDR2 FQGNSA. The CDR3 contains 16 residues. Trimming cost V 5 bases and J 3 bases; bases outside gene matches: 6. The CDR3 loop reads CASSQAGTGGYNEQFF. Here the CDR3 DNA reads TGTGCCAGCAGCCAGGCCGGGACAGGGGGCTACAATGAGCAGTTCTTC. Together with reference TRBV7-2 and TRBJ2-1, the CDR3 gives the full variable domain: GAGVSQSPSNKVTEKGKDVELRCDPISGHTALYWYRQSLGQGLEFLIYFQGNSAPDKSGLPSDRFSAERTGGSVSTLTIQRTQQEDSAVYLCASSQAGTGGYNEQFFGPGTRLTVL.

This rearrangement joins TRBV7-9 to TRBJ2-1; no definite D call. The CDR3 length is 15 residues. V was clipped by 5 bases and J by 6 bases, with 17 bases between them. CDR1 and CDR2 (germline): SEHNR, FQNEAQ (reference sequence). This CDR3 is CASSQNWPKINEQFF. The DNA for the CDR3 is TGTGCCAGCAGCCAAAACTGGCCTAAAATCAATGAGCAGTTCTTC.

Many counts were recorded for this clonotype. The chain has TRBV7-2 and TRBJ1-3, with TRBD1 as a possible D gene (5 bases). The CDR3 covers 15 residues. The V gene's germline CDR1 is SGHTA and CDR2 FQGNSA. Trimming took off 1 base at V and 7 bases at J, with 14 bases between the two ends. The DNA for the CDR3 is TGTGCCAGCAGCTTAGGGTCCAGGGTGTGGAACACCATATATTTT. It encodes CASSLGSRVWNTIYF.

This clonotype was observed at least ten times. The chain recombines TRBV3-1 with TRBJ1-1; 7 bases align to TRBD1. This CDR3 is 17 amino acids long. V trimming: 4 bases; J trimming: 2 bases; junction bases outside the gene matches: 13. Germline V gene data show CDR1 as LGHDT and CDR2 as YNNKEL (reference sequence). CDR3 region: CASSPLTGILGNTEAFF. The DNA for the CDR3 is TGTGCCAGCAGCCCCCTGACAGGGATTCTTGGAAACACTGAAGCTTTCTTT.

In this sample, this clonotype turned up many times. The rearrangement joins TRBV20-1 to TRBJ1-1, with D possibly TRBD1 on 6 matching bases. Germline CDR1 and CDR2: DFQATT and SNEGSKA (reference sequence). CDR3 length: 17 residues. Trimming removed 1 base from V and 1 base from J, with 19 bases in between. CDR3 loop: CSARGPFVRGQNTEAFF. The CDR3 DNA sequence: TGCAGTGCTAGAGGTCCGTTTGTAAGGGGACAGAACACTGAAGCTTTCTTT.

This clonotype was seen at least ten times. The chain couples TRBV6-5 to TRBJ1-5, with 7 bases matching TRBD1. The CDR3 consists of 13 residues. CDR1 and CDR2 (germline): MNHEY, SVGAGI. Trimming took 8 bases from V and 4 from J; bases not matched to a gene: 5. CDR3 nucleotide sequence: TGTGCCAGCGCGGGACAGCAGAATCAGCCCCAGCATTTT. Translated, it gives CASAGQQNQPQHF.

This clonotype was observed many times. The gene calls are TRBV29-1 and TRBJ1-6, with 7 positions matching TRBD1. This CDR3 comprises 13 residues. CDR1 and CDR2 (germline): SQVTM, ANQGSEA. V trimming: 8 bases; J trimming: 3 bases; junction bases outside the gene matches: 4. The CDR3 loop reads CSSRDSYNSPLHF. The DNA of the CDR3 is TGCAGCTCCCGGGACAGCTATAATTCACCCCTCCACTTT.

This clonotype was detected a few times. The chain couples TRBV7-8 to TRBJ2-3; possible D gene TRBD2, 6 bases. The CDR3 loop spans 16 amino acids. V dropped 1 base and J dropped 0 bases, with 11 bases sitting between them. Germline loops: CDR1 SGHVS, CDR2 FQNEAQ. In DNA, the CDR3 is TGTGCCAGCAGCTTAGGGCTCGGGGGTAGCACAGATACGCAGTATTTT. Translation: CASSLGLGGSTDTQYF.

This clonotype was counted at least ten times. This chain connects TRBV5-1 to TRBJ2-2; no clear D gene. V shed 6 bases and J shed 6 bases, with 18 bases lying between them. This CDR3 has 15 residues. Germline V gene sequence: CDR1 SGHRS, CDR2 YFSETQ. The CDR3 spells CASTTDLGMAGELFF. In nucleotides, the CDR3 is TGCGCCAGCACCACCGACCTGGGTATGGCCGGGGAGCTGTTTTTT.

This chain connects TRBV29-1 to TRBJ1-1; unclear D gene. Per the germline V gene, CDR1 is SQVTM and CDR2 is ANQGSEA. This CDR3 is built from 13 residues. V lost 4 bases, J lost 6 bases, and 15 bases lay in between. CDR3 in DNA: TGCAGCGTTGTAGGGCAGATCGTTTCTGAAGCTTTCTTT. Protein product: CSVVGQIVSEAFF. Full variable domain (remainder filled in from reference TRBV29-1 and TRBJ1-1): SAVISQKPSRDICQRGTSLTIQCQVDSQVTMMFWYRQQPGQSLTLIATANQGSEATYESGFVIDKFPISRPNLTFSTLTVSNMSPEDSSIYLCSVVGQIVSEAFFGQGTRLTVV.

This clonotype was picked up a small number of times. J is TRBJ1-1 and V is TRBV6-5; D not certain. V was shortened by 2 bases and J by 7 bases, with 8 bases between the two germline ends. Looked up from germline, CDR1 is MNHEY and CDR2 is SVGAGI. The CDR3 length is 12 residues. The CDR3 nucleotides are TGTGCCAGCAGTTACGCGGTAGGTGAAGCTTTCTTT. Protein product: CASSYAVGEAFF.

This clonotype was picked up a small number of times. This sequence joins TRBV19 and TRBJ2-3, with TRBD2 matching 8 bases. Germline V CDR1 and CDR2: LNHDA, SQIVND (reference sequence). Unmatched junction bases numbered 11, after V lost 3 bases and J lost 3 bases. The length of the CDR3 is 17 residues. The CDR3 DNA follows: TGTGCCAGTAGTATGGCTCAACTAGCGGTTGGGACAGATACGCAGTATTTT. Protein sequence: CASSMAQLAVGTDTQYF.

This clonotype was picked up a small number of times. V usage is TRBV10-3 and J usage is TRBJ2-7; TRBD1 is a possible D gene (5 bases). Germline lookup yields CDR1 ENHRY and CDR2 SYGVKD. Trimming left V 10 bases short and J 4 bases short, with 20 bases between. The CDR3 contains 14 residues. CDR3 coding DNA: TGTGCCACCAGGCCGGCAGGGTCTCCGTACGAGCAGTACTTC. It is translated as CATRPAGSPYEQYF.

At least ten counts were recorded for this clonotype. The chain is built from TRBV10-3 and TRBJ2-1, with 7 nucleotides matching TRBD2. The V gene end was trimmed by 6 bases and the J gene end by 0 bases; junction bases not matched to a gene: 8. Germline loops: CDR1 ENHRY, CDR2 SYGVKD. This CDR3 has 16 amino acids. The CDR3, as DNA: TGTGCCATCAGGGGCAGCGGGAAAAGCTCCTACAATGAGCAGTTCTTC. Translated, it gives CAIRGSGKSSYNEQFF.

The chain links TRBV6-5 to TRBJ2-3; TRBD1 aligns across 7 bases. The CDR3 is 11 amino acids. Losses at the gene ends were 7 bases for V and 11 bases for J; bases not matched to a gene: 6. Germline assignment: CDR1 MNHEY and CDR2 SVGAGI. CDR3 protein: CASMLQGRQYF. The CDR3 DNA is TGTGCCAGCATGCTACAGGGGAGGCAGTATTTT.

This clonotype was found many times. The V and J genes are TRBV7-2 and TRBJ2-6; 8 nucleotides agree with TRBD1. The CDR3 covers 17 residues. J gave up 2 bases and V 5 bases, and 8 bases lay outside the gene matches. Germline V gene sequence: CDR1 SGHTA, CDR2 FQGNSA. The CDR3 protein is CASSRRQGLAGANVLTF. Written as DNA, the CDR3 is TGTGCCAGCAGCCGGCGACAGGGGTTAGCTGGGGCCAACGTCCTGACTTTC.

This clonotype appeared many times. The chain combines TRBV7-9 with TRBJ2-1; D may be TRBD1 (5 bases). Germline V CDR1 and CDR2: SEHNR, FQNEAQ (reference sequence). The CDR3 totals 15 residues. V was clipped by 2 bases and J by 4 bases, with 12 bases between them. CDR3 in DNA: TGTGCCAGCAGCTTATGGGGCGAAGAATACAATGAGCAGTTCTTC. It yields the protein CASSLWGEEYNEQFF. The variable domain in full, completed from reference TRBV7-9 and TRBJ2-1, reads DTGVSQNPRHKITKRGQNVTFRCDPISEHNRLYWYRQTLGQGPEFLTYFQNEAQLEKSRLLSDRFSAERPKGSFSTLEIQRTEQGDSAMYLCASSLWGEEYNEQFFGPGTRLTVL.